Listed here is a single TCR beta chain. Its cognate antigen has yet to be identified. Base quality data are lacking; no much larger clone is found one base away. Samples from volunteer blood donors who had recovered from COVID-19 were contributed by a second Seattle source. The collaborating institutions used their own protocols to collect whole blood in K2EDTA tubes. For TCRbeta analysis, collaborator samples were shipped as frozen whole blood, as isolated PBMCs, or as DNA extracted from either sample type. The data originate from a study of blood T cell repertoires in COVID-19 (dated by TCRdb to 2019 to 2021). Regarding the study in general: Collaborator samples came from the United States, Italy and Spain and covered acute and convalescent phases of COVID-19. The prospective study material was composed of cDNA or gDNA derived from T cells, B-cell-depleted T cells, or PBMCs. The dataset comprised deeply sampled blood TCRbeta repertoires from subjects exposed to, actively infected with, or recovered from COVID-19. The repertoires were released in a freely available public database intended as a resource for research on the immune response to SARS-CoV-2. Samples came from the ongoing ImmuneRACE study (first 160 participants) plus 1,254 subjects from 6 global collaborators. The sample metadata nearly always contained a de-identified subject ID, COVID-19 status, age in years and sex. Where available, HLA class I and class II types were obtained from metadata supplied by the sample provider rather than from assay-based typing. General study outcomes and caveats: The quantity of clinical and demographic metadata differed by source and by participant and was supplied without curation.

TCRbeta CDR3 regions were amplified from genomic DNA using the immunoSEQ Assay, a bias-controlled multiplex PCR. The paper's processing steps were these. Nucleated cell counts per sample were estimated from amplification of reference gene primers within the assay. Sequence reads were collapsed and filtered to measure the absolute abundance of every unique TCRbeta CDR3 rearrangement. For each sample, productive Simpson clonality was calculated by taking the square root of Simpson's diversity index across productive rearrangements. What TCRdb holds here is the immuneACCESS table cut down to in-frame rearrangements. Part of the clones is not present; checked against another copy, under half of the missing clones reflect an unresolved V gene, and the others are unexplained. V and J calls and clone size are given by that table; D and trimming were obtained from the DNA. Within this sample are more than 250,000 clones, with 89% of them counted one time only. The leading ten clones occupy about 6% of the sample.

From the cysteine through the phenylalanine, the CDR3 covers 14 amino acids. The read is trimmed to its CDR3 DNA, 42 bases read in frame from base 1. CDR1 is given as SGHRS and CDR2 as YFSETQ, both from the germline V gene. V loses 4 bases at its end and J loses 3 bases; junction bases beyond the gene matches: 5. The sequenced material came from peripheral blood. The chain links TRBV5-1 with TRBJ2-5; TRBD1 agrees with 8 junctional bases. The sequence came from a man between 18 and 35 years old who had recovered from COVID-19. The DNA sequence is as follows: TGCGCCAGCAGCGGGAGGACAGGGAAAGAGACCCAGTACTTC. The encoded protein is CASSGRTGKETQYF.